The next 16 T cell receptor beta chains were all read from a single sample in a study of neurological immune-mediated disorders. The time point: technical triplicate 2. MiXCR, run by TCRdb on the 5' RACE reads, gives a single entry per CDR3 protein. The data show more than 50,000 distinct CDR3 sequences, with nearly 25% seen just once and about 4.5% held by the top ten. The sequenced material came from PBMCs. The receptors stem from a man aged 55-75 years with HTLV-1-associated myelopathy (HAM/TSP).

In this sample, this clonotype turned up a few times. V gene TRBV28 combines with J gene TRBJ2-7; D gene unclear. The length of the CDR3 is 12 residues. The germline V gene encodes CDR1 MDHEN and CDR2 SYDVKM. V lost 6 bases and J lost 5, with 11 bases in between. The CDR3 spells CASRSSSDEQYF. The CDR3 bases are TGTGCCAGCAGATCCTCCAGTGACGAGCAGTACTTC.

At least ten counts were recorded for this clonotype. The V and J genes are TRBV5-1 and TRBJ1-5; 8 nucleotides line up with TRBD1. With 2 bases clipped from V and 3 bases from J, the junction kept 4 bases outside the gene matches. The CDR3 runs 15 residues. Germline V CDR1 and CDR2: SGHRS, YFSETQ. DNA of the CDR3: TGCGCCAGCAGCTTACAGGGGGAACTCAATCAGCCCCAGCATTTT. Its protein product is CASSLQGELNQPQHF. The full variable domain, with the rest looked up from reference TRBV5-1 and TRBJ1-5, is KAGVTQTPRYLIKTRGQQVTLSCSPISGHRSVSWYQQTPGQGLQFLFEYFSETQRNKGNFPGRFSGRQFSNSRSEMNVSTLELGDSALYLCASSLQGELNQPQHFGDGTRLSIL.

The gene calls are TRBV7-2 and TRBJ2-2, with TRBD1 matching 7 bases. Germline V lookup: CDR1 SGHTA, CDR2 FQGNSA. The CDR3 runs 14 residues. V shed 6 bases, J shed 0 bases, and the junction held 1 base outside the gene matches. The CDR3 sequence: CASRGTANTGELFF. CDR3 nucleotides: TGTGCCAGCAGGGGGACAGCGAACACCGGGGAGCTGTTTTTT.

This clonotype has ten or more counts. This chain joins TRBV20-1 and TRBJ1-5; 10 bases are a match to TRBD1. The ends lost 3 bases at V and 6 bases at J; junction bases unmatched: 5. Germline loops: CDR1 DFQATT, CDR2 SNEGSKA (reference sequence). The length of the CDR3 is 14 residues. The CDR3 here is CSASDRGRGQPQHF. DNA for the CDR3: TGCAGTGCTAGCGACAGGGGGCGCGGTCAGCCCCAGCATTTT.

The chain is built from TRBV28 and TRBJ2-7, with a possible D match to TRBD1 (7 bases). Germline assignment: CDR1 MDHEN and CDR2 SYDVKM. Trimming shortened V by 5 bases and J by 4 bases, and 18 bases separated the two germline ends. The CDR3 contains 15 residues. The CDR3 DNA follows: TGTGCCAGCAGTCCTGCGGGACAGCTTTTATACGAGCAGTACTTC. This translates into CASSPAGQLLYEQYF. Full variable domain (remainder filled in from reference TRBV28 and TRBJ2-7): DVKVTQSSRYLVKRTGEKVFLECVQDMDHENMFWYRQDPGLGLRLIYFSYDVKMKEKGDIPEGYSVSREKKERFSLILESASTNQTSMYLCASSPAGQLLYEQYFGPGTRLTVT.

This clonotype was detected many times. V and J are TRBV29-1 and TRBJ1-1; unclear D gene. With 1 base removed from V and 1 base from J, the gap between germline ends came to 7 bases. CDR3 length: 13 residues. The germline CDR1 and CDR2 sequences are SQVTM and ANQGSEA. The CDR3 spells CSVEVSGNTEAFF. CDR3 DNA: TGCAGCGTTGAAGTGAGCGGGAACACTGAAGCTTTCTTT.

In this sample, this clonotype is medium-sized (0.01 to 0.1%). The chain employs TRBV7-9 and TRBJ2-1; D unresolved. The CDR3 covers 12 residues. V was pared by 3 bases and J by 4 bases, with 4 bases between. Germline values: CDR1 SEHNR, CDR2 FQNEAQ (reference sequence). The CDR3 spells CASSLGYNEQFF. In DNA, the CDR3 is TGTGCCAGCAGCTTGGGATACAATGAGCAGTTCTTC.

This clonotype was detected ten times or more. The CDR3 loop reads CASRRTLNTGELFF. CDR3 sequence (DNA): TGTGCCTCACGTCGGACCCTAAACACCGGGGAGCTGTTTTTT. The chain combines TRBV27 with TRBJ2-2; no clear D gene. CDR1 and CDR2 (germline): MNHEY, SMNVEV (reference sequence). V was clipped by 11 bases and J by 2 bases, with 15 bases between them. The CDR3 consists of 14 residues.

This clonotype was detected many times. The chain is built from TRBV3-1 and TRBJ2-7, with D unresolved. Germline V lookup: CDR1 LGHDT, CDR2 YNNKEL (reference sequence). The CDR3 is 14 residues long. V lost 3 bases to trimming and J lost 1 base, with 10 bases between them. Here the CDR3 DNA reads TGTGCCAGCAGCCAGGGCAGAGGTTCCTACGAGCAGTACTTC. The encoded protein is CASSQGRGSYEQYF.

This clonotype was detected ten times or more. The CDR3 bases are TGTGCCAGCAGCTTACGAGGACTGAACACTGAAGCTTTCTTT. Its protein product is CASSLRGLNTEAFF. The chain recombines TRBV11-1 with TRBJ1-1, with unresolved D. Trimming pared 2 bases from V and 0 bases from J, leaving 7 bases between. The CDR3 consists of 14 residues. Germline CDR1 reads SGHAT; CDR2 reads FQDESV (reference sequence).

The V call is TRBV6-2 or TRBV6-3, the J call TRBJ2-3, with a weak D call TRBD2 (6 bases). The CDR3 contains 14 residues. Trimming removed 2 bases from V and 13 bases from J, with 19 bases in between. Per germline, CDR1 MNHEY and CDR2 SVGEGT. In DNA, the CDR3 is TGTGCCAGCAGTTACCCGCCCCCCCGGGACTTAGAGTATTTT. Its protein product is CASSYPPPRDLEYF.

Notes on this clonotype: A much larger clone sits a single nucleotide away, making a read error possible. The chain recombines TRBV3-1 with TRBJ2-3; 7 bases are a match to TRBD2. Germline CDR1 reads LGHDT; CDR2 reads YNNKEL (reference sequence). The CDR3 extends over 19 amino acids. CDR3 region: CASRQDPGRAITSTDTQYF. The CDR3 region has the DNA TGTGCCAGCAGACAAGACCCGGGGAGGGCGATTACTAGCACAGATACGCAGTATTTT.

This clonotype was counted many times. The chain has TRBV9 and TRBJ1-6; 10 bases map to TRBD1. V dropped 3 bases and J dropped 8; count of bases not matched to a gene: 5. The germline gives CDR1 SGDLS, CDR2 YYNGEE. This CDR3 has 15 amino acids. In DNA form, the CDR3 reads TGTGCCAGCAGCGACCGGACAGGGGGGCATTCACCCCTCCACTTT. Protein product: CASSDRTGGHSPLHF.

This clonotype occurred many times. Written as DNA, the CDR3 is TGTGCCAGCAGAGCTCCGAGGGGGCGGGAGGGCCTAGATACGCAGTATTTT. It codes for CASRAPRGREGLDTQYF. This chain links TRBV2 with TRBJ2-3, with TRBD2 matching over 9 bases. Germline lookup yields CDR1 SNHLY and CDR2 FYNNEI. V lost 6 bases and J lost 5; bases outside the gene matches: 15. This CDR3 is 17 amino acids long.

This chain uses TRBV5-1 with TRBJ2-1, with D possibly TRBD1 on 5 matching bases. The germline V and J ends were trimmed by 5 bases and 8 bases, with 17 bases remaining between them. Per germline, CDR1 SGHRS and CDR2 YFSETQ. The CDR3 spans 14 residues. CDR3 protein: CASRYTIGADEQFF. CDR3 bases: TGCGCCAGCAGATACACTATAGGGGCGGATGAGCAGTTCTTC.

The rearrangement uses TRBV20-1 and TRBJ2-1, with D perhaps TRBD1 (5 bases). The CDR3 is 14 residues long. V was pared by 6 bases and J by 7 bases, with 19 bases between. Germline CDR1 and CDR2: DFQATT and SNEGSKA (reference sequence). CDR3 protein: CSAPRNGAGNEQFF. As DNA, the CDR3 is TGCAGTGCCCCAAGAAATGGGGCTGGGAATGAGCAGTTCTTC.